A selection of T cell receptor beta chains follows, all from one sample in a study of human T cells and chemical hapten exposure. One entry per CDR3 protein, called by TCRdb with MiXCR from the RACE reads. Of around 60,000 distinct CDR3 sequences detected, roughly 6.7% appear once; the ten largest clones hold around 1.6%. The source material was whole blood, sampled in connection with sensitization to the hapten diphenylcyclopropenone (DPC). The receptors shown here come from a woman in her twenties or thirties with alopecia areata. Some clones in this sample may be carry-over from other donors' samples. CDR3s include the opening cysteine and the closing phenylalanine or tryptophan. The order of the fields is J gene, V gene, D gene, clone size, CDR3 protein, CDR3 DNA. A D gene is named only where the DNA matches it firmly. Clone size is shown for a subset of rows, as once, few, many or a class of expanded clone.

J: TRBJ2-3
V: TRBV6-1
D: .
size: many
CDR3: CASSGGRLADTQYF
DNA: TGTGCCAGCAGTGGGGGGAGGCTCGCAGATACGCAGTATTTT

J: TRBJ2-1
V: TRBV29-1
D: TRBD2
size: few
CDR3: CSAWTRVSNEQFF
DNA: TGCAGCGCCTGGACTAGGGTTTCCAATGAGCAGTTCTTC

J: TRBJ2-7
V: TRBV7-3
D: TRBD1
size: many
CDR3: CASTKTGTGATEQYF
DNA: TGTGCCAGCACCAAAACCGGGACAGGGGCCACCGAGCAGTACTTC

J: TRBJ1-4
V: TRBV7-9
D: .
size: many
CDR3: CASSPSLGNLIGLFF
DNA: TGTGCCAGCAGCCCTAGCCTGGGAAACCTTATAGGGCTGTTTTTT

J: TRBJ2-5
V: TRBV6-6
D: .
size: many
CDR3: CASSLNRDGQETQYF
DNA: TGTGCCAGCAGTCTTAACAGGGACGGTCAAGAGACCCAGTACTTC

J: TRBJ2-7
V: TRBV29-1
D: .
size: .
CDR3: CSVGERSGGYF
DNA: TGCAGCGTTGGGGAAAGGAGCGGAGGGTACTTC

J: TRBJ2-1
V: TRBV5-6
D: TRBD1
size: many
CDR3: CASRGQGRANEQFF
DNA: TGTGCCAGCAGGGGACAGGGAAGGGCCAATGAGCAGTTCTTC

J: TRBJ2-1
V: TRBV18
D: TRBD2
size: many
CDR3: CASSPPRTSPNEQFF
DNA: TGTGCCAGCTCACCACCCCGGACTAGTCCCAATGAGCAGTTCTTC

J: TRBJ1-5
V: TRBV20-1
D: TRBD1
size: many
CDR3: CSVQGVSNQPQHF
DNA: TGCAGTGTTCAGGGGGTTAGCAATCAGCCCCAGCATTTT

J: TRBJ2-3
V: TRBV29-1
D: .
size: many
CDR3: CSVDTQYF
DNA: TGCAGCGTCGATACGCAGTATTTT

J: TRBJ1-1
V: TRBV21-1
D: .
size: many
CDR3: CASSKPKGGGATEAFF
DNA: TGTGCCAGCAGCAAACCGAAGGGGGGGGGAGCCACTGAAGCTTTCTTT

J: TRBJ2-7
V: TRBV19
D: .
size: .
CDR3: CASSFGHGYEQYF
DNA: TGTGCCAGTAGTTTCGGACATGGCTACGAGCAGTACTTC

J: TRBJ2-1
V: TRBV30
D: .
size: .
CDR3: CAWSTPGGGYNEQFF
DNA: TGTGCCTGGAGTACCCCAGGGGGGGGGTACAATGAGCAGTTCTTC

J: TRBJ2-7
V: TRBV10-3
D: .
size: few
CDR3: CAISEGQGEQYF
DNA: TGTGCCATCAGTGAGGGTCAGGGCGAGCAGTACTTC

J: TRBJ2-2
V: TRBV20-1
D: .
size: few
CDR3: CSAIKGGGELFF
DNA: TGCAGTGCTATAAAGGGAGGCGGGGAGCTGTTTTTT

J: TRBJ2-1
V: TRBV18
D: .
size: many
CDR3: CASSPMTADNEQFF
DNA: TGTGCCAGCTCACCAATGACAGCCGACAATGAGCAGTTCTTC

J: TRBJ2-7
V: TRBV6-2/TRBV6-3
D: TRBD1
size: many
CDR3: CASTDRGHGEQYF
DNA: TGTGCCAGCACCGACAGGGGGCACGGCGAGCAGTACTTC

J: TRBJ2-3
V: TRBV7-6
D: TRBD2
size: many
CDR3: CASSLGRGLRLASDTQYF
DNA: TGTGCCAGCAGCTTAGGGCGAGGGCTCCGACTAGCATCAGATACGCAGTATTTT

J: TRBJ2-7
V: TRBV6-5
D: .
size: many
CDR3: CASSYGGLGHLYEQYF
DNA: TGTGCCAGCAGTTACGGGGGTTTGGGACACCTCTACGAGCAGTACTTC

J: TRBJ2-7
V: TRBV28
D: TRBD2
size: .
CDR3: CASSSGLAGEGVLEQYF
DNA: TGTGCCAGCAGTTCGGGACTAGCGGGAGAGGGGGTCCTCGAGCAGTACTTC

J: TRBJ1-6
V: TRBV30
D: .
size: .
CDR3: CAYRESSYNSPLHF
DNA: TGTGCCTACAGGGAGAGCTCCTATAATTCACCCCTCCACTTT

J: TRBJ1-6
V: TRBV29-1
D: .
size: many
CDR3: CSAGEGSDSPLHF
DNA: TGCAGCGCCGGGGAGGGGTCCGATTCACCCCTCCACTTT

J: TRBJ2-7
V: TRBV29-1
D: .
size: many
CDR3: CSVPGTASYEQYF
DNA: TGCAGCGTCCCCGGGACCGCTAGCTACGAGCAGTACTTC

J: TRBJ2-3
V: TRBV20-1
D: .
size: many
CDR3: CSASRLTDTQYF
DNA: TGCAGTGCTAGCCGATTAACAGATACGCAGTATTTT

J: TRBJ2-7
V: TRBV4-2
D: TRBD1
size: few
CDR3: CASSPRQGEAGEQYF
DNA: TGTGCCAGCAGCCCCAGACAGGGGGAGGCTGGCGAGCAGTACTTC

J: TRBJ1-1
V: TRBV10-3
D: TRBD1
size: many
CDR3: CAISPGTAFTEAFF
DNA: TGTGCCATCAGCCCGGGGACAGCCTTCACTGAAGCTTTCTTT

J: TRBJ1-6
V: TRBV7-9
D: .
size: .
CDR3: CASSFDKSLHF
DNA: TGTGCCAGCAGCTTTGATAAATCCCTCCACTTT

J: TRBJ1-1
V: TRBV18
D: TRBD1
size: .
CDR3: CASHRQGGTEAFF
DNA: TGTGCCAGCCATCGACAGGGAGGAACTGAAGCTTTCTTT

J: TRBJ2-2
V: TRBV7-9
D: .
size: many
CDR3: CASSRTQDNTGELFF
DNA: TGTGCCAGCAGCCGAACGCAAGATAACACCGGGGAGCTGTTTTTT

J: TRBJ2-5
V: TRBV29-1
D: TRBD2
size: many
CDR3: CSVGVLAGQGTQYF
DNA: TGCAGCGTTGGTGTCCTAGCGGGGCAGGGGACCCAGTACTTC

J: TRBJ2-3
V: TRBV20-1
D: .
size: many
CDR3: CSASNPGDTQYF
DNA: TGCAGTGCAAGCAATCCGGGGGATACGCAGTATTTT

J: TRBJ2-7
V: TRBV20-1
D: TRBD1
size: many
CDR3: CSAGRTGSGYEQYF
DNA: TGCAGTGCTGGGAGGACAGGGAGTGGCTACGAGCAGTACTTC

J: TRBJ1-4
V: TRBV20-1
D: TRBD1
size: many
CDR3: CSAPTGRATNEKLFF
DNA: TGCAGTGCACCGACAGGGAGAGCAACTAATGAAAAACTGTTTTTT

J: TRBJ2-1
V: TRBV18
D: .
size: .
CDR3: CASGGASYNEQFF
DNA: TGTGCCAGCGGGGGGGCCAGTTACAATGAGCAGTTCTTC

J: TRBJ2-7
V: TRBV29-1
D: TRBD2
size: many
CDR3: CSGTGTSGSYEQYF
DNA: TGCAGCGGAACCGGAACTAGCGGTTCCTACGAGCAGTACTTC

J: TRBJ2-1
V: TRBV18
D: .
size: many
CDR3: CASSPTRTEQFF
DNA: TGTGCCAGCTCACCGACGAGGACCGAGCAGTTCTTC

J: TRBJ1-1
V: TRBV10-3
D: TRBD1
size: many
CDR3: CAITRTGDMNTEAFF
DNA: TGTGCCATCACCAGGACAGGAGATATGAACACTGAAGCTTTCTTT

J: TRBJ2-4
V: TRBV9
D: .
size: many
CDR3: CASSADPQRENIQYF
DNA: TGTGCCAGCAGCGCCGACCCCCAGCGGGAAAACATTCAGTACTTC

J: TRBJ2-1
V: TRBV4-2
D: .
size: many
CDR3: CASSQDRREQFF
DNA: TGTGCCAGCAGCCAAGATAGGAGGGAGCAGTTCTTC

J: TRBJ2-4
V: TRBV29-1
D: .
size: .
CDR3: CSTAGTNIQYF
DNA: TGCAGCACGGCCGGTACGAACATTCAGTACTTC

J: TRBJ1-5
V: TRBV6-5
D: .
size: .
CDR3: CASSYSPNNLGGTNQPQHF
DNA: TGTGCCAGCAGTTACTCACCCAATAACCTGGGGGGTACCAATCAGCCCCAGCATTTT

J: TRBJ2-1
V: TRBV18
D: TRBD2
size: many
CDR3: CASSPFTSGAGDEQFF
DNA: TGTGCCAGCTCACCTTTTACTAGCGGGGCCGGGGATGAGCAGTTCTTC

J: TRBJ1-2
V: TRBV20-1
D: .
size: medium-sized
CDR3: CSAPRVGGANYGYTF
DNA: TGCAGTGCTCCACGCGTCGGTGGAGCTAACTATGGCTACACCTTC

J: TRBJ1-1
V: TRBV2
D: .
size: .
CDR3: CASRGSGGAEAFF
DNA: TGTGCCAGCAGGGGATCTGGGGGCGCTGAAGCTTTCTTT

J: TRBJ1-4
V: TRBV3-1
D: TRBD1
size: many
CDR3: CASTATGTGTEKLFF
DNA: TGTGCCAGCACCGCTACTGGGACAGGGACTGAAAAACTGTTTTTT

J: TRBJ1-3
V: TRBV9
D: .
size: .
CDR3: CASSVGGTGNTIYF
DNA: TGTGCCAGCAGCGTGGGGGGTACTGGAAACACCATATATTTT

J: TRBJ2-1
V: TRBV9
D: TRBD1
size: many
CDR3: CASSTWTGHNEQFF
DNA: TGTGCCAGCAGCACCTGGACAGGGCACAATGAGCAGTTCTTC

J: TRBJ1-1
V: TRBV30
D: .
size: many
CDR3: CAWTAQNTEAFF
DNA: TGTGCCTGGACAGCCCAGAACACTGAAGCTTTCTTT

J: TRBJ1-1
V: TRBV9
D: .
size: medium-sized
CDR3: CASSEGGGPIEAFF
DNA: TGTGCCAGCAGCGAAGGCGGGGGTCCCATTGAAGCTTTCTTT

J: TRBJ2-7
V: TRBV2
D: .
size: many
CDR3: CASSPPDRFSYEQYF
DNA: TGTGCCAGCAGCCCGCCCGACAGGTTCTCCTACGAGCAGTACTTC

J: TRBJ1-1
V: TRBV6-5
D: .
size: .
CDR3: CASSNARGSVTEAFF
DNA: TGTGCCAGCAGTAACGCCCGGGGGTCCGTCACTGAAGCTTTCTTT